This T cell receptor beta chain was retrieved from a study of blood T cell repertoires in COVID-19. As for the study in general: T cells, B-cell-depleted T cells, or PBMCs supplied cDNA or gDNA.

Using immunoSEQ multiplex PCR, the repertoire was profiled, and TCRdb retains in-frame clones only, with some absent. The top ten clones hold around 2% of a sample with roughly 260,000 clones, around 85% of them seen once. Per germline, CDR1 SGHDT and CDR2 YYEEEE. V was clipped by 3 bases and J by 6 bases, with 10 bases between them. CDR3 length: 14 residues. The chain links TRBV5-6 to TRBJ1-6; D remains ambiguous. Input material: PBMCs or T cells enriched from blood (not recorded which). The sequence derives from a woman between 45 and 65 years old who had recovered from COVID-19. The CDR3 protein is CASSWREFNSPLHF. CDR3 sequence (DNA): TGTGCCAGCAGCTGGAGGGAATTTAATTCACCCCTCCACTTT.